This is a list of T cell receptor beta chains from one sample in a study of regulatory T cells in long-lasting Graves disease. One entry per CDR3 protein, called by TCRdb with MiXCR from the multiplex PCR reads. The sample carries 350,000 to 450,000 distinct CDR3 sequences, 20% to 25% recorded once. Sequenced here: peripheral blood mononuclear cells (PBMCs), sampled when the disease was refractory, from a patient treated with antithyroid drugs. These receptors were obtained from a female donor with Graves disease. Each CDR3 is given with its conserved first and last residue. The D gene is left open where the match is weak. Clone sizes are given selectively: once, few, many, or a class where the clone is expanded.

size	D	V	J	DNA	CDR3
-	-	TRBV27	TRBJ2-7	TGTGCCAGCAGGGGGGGAGTGTCTTCCTACGAGCAGTACTTC	CASRGGVSSYEQYF
-	TRBD1	TRBV18	TRBJ1-3	TGTGCCAGCGAACAGGGGCCCCGCTCTGGAAACACCATATATTTT	CASEQGPRSGNTIYF
many	TRBD2	TRBV2	TRBJ2-5	TGTGCCAGCAGTCAGCTCTCGGGACTACTAGGGGAGACCCAGTACTTC	CASSQLSGLLGETQYF
-	-	TRBV5-1	TRBJ2-2	TGCGCCAGCAGCTTGAGGTCGGGGCAGAGTCACACCGGGGAGCTGTTTTTT	CASSLRSGQSHTGELFF
-	TRBD2	TRBV6-5	TRBJ2-1	TGTGCCAGCAGTTACGGGACTAGCATAAACAATGAGCAGTTCTTC	CASSYGTSINNEQFF
-	TRBD2	TRBV11-2	TRBJ2-1	TGTGCCAGCAGCTTAGGACTAGCGGGAGACAATGAGCAGTTCTTC	CASSLGLAGDNEQFF
many	TRBD1	TRBV2	TRBJ1-1	TGTGCCAGCAGTCTAGGACAGGCCACTGAAGCTTTCTTT	CASSLGQATEAFF
-	-	TRBV5-1	TRBJ2-5	TGCGCCAGCAGCCCCAGGGTGGTAGAGACCCAGTACTTC	CASSPRVVETQYF
many	-	TRBV2	TRBJ2-2	TGTGCCAGCAGGAGGTCAGGGGCCATCACCGGGGAGCTGTTTTTT	CASRRSGAITGELFF
many	-	TRBV28	TRBJ2-5	TGTGCCAGCAGAAAAACCCCCGGCAGGGGCCAAGAGACCCAGTACTTC	CASRKTPGRGQETQYF
few	TRBD2	TRBV20-1	TRBJ2-7	TGCAGTGCTAGCGCTATAGCGGGAGGATCCTACGAGCAGTACTTC	CSASAIAGGSYEQYF
-	-	TRBV11-2	TRBJ1-2	TGTGCCAGCGCCCTCGGGCCAGGCTATGGCTACACCTTC	CASALGPGYGYTF
few	TRBD1	TRBV6-2/TRBV6-3	TRBJ1-1	TGTGCCAGCAGTCGTACCCTACTACAGGGGACTGAAGCTTTCTTT	CASSRTLLQGTEAFF